The 22 T cell receptor beta chains listed next were all sequenced from one sample in a study of blood T cell repertoires in COVID-19. The data were produced by immunoSEQ multiplex PCR, yet TCRdb's version contains in-frame clones alone and is incomplete. Of around 170,000 clones listed, 80% are singletons. The material sequenced was peripheral blood. The receptor set was obtained from an older man with active or convalescent COVID-19.

This chain connects TRBV6-4 to TRBJ2-2, with D possibly matching TRBD2 (5 bases). Germline CDR1 reads MRHNA; CDR2 reads SNTAGT. The CDR3 covers 13 residues. V gave up 0 bases and J gave up 13 bases, with 12 bases separating them. In DNA form, the CDR3 reads TGTGCCAGCAGTGACTCGATCGCAGGAGGGCTGTTTTTT. It specifies CASSDSIAGGLFF.

This rearrangement joins TRBV18 to TRBJ2-7; D not certain. Trimming pared 2 bases from V and 6 bases from J, leaving 20 bases between. This CDR3 has 16 amino acids. Per the germline V gene, CDR1 is KGHSH and CDR2 is LQKENI. The CDR3: CASSPSISPESGEQYF. In DNA form, the CDR3 reads TGTGCCAGCTCACCATCAATTTCACCAGAATCAGGCGAGCAGTACTTC.

The gene calls are TRBV11-2 and TRBJ1-2, with a tentative D call TRBD1 (6 bases). This CDR3 comprises 15 residues. Germline lookup yields CDR1 SGHAT and CDR2 FQNNGV. Trimming shortened V by 5 bases and J by 6 bases, and 19 bases separated the two germline ends. CDR3 in DNA: TGTGCCAGCAGCCCCCTTACAGGGTTTATGCATGGCTACACCTTC. It is translated as CASSPLTGFMHGYTF. Drawing the rest from reference TRBV11-2 and TRBJ1-2, the complete variable domain is EAGVAQSPRYKIIEKRQSVAFWCNPISGHATLYWYQQILGQGPKLLIQFQNNGVVDDSQLPKDRFSAERLKGVDSTLKIQPAKLEDSAVYLCASSPLTGFMHGYTFGSGTRLTVV.

V gene TRBV5-1 combines with J gene TRBJ2-1; 7 nucleotides agree with TRBD1. The germline V gene encodes CDR1 SGHRS and CDR2 YFSETQ. The CDR3 consists of 17 residues. V lost 4 bases and J lost 4; bases outside the gene matches: 14. The CDR3 sequence is CASSGTLPGQKYNEQFF. In nucleotides, the CDR3 is TGCGCCAGCAGCGGGACCCTACCGGGACAGAAATACAATGAGCAGTTCTTC.

The J gene is TRBJ1-4, the V gene TRBV12-5; 10 bases fit TRBD1. The CDR3 loop spans 15 amino acids. Germline lookup yields CDR1 LGHNT and CDR2 FRNRAP. Losses at the gene ends were 6 bases for V and 2 bases for J; bases not matched to a gene: 3. This chain's CDR3 is CASGTGGATNEKLFF. Written as DNA, the CDR3 is TGTGCTAGTGGGACAGGGGGCGCGACTAATGAAAAACTGTTTTTT.

This clone was seen many times. Relative to the germline gene, one junction end is altered; a read error may explain this. This chain connects TRBV30 to TRBJ1-2; TRBD1 matches at 8 bases. CDR3 length: 11 residues. Germline values: CDR1 GTSNPN, CDR2 SVGIG (reference sequence). CDR3 sequence reads: CGQGANYGYTF. The CDR3 DNA is TGCGGGCAGGGGGCCAACTATGGCTACACCTTC.

Here the CDR3 reads CASSIGTGNQPQHF. DNA of the CDR3: TGTGCCAGCTCAATAGGGACAGGAAATCAGCCCCAGCATTTT. The rearrangement joins TRBV18 to TRBJ1-5, with 8 bases matching TRBD1. Losses at the gene ends were 5 bases for V and 4 bases for J; bases not matched to a gene: 4. Germline V gives CDR1 KGHSH, CDR2 LQKENI. This CDR3 region has 14 residues.

The rearrangement uses TRBV7-2 and TRBJ2-1; TRBD2 matches at 9 bases. The ends lost 5 bases at V and 7 bases at J; junction bases unmatched: 9. This CDR3 spans 15 amino acids. CDR1 and CDR2 from the germline V gene are SGHTA and FQGNSA. CDR3 in amino acids: CASSETGLAVNEQFF. CDR3 nucleotides: TGTGCCAGCAGCGAGACGGGACTAGCTGTAAATGAGCAGTTCTTC.

About this clone itself: Other nucleotide sequences from this sample produce the same CDR3. The chain uses TRBV3-1 (or the pseudogene TRBV3-2) and TRBJ2-5; 7 bases match TRBD2. V lost 4 bases to trimming and J lost 2 bases; unmatched junction nucleotides: 4. The CDR3 totals 14 residues. CDR1 LGHDT and CDR2 YNNKEL come from the germline V gene (reference sequence). The CDR3 DNA sequence: TGTGCCAGCAGCCGCGGACTAGAGCAAGAGACCCAGTACTTC. Residues: CASSRGLEQETQYF.

The chain links TRBV11-2 to TRBJ2-5, with TRBD1 matching 7 bases. The CDR3 length is 15 residues. V lost 5 bases and J lost 4; bases outside the gene matches: 10. Germline assignment: CDR1 SGHAT and CDR2 FQNNGV. This chain's CDR3 is CASSDSTGFGETQYF. DNA of the CDR3: TGTGCCAGCAGCGACTCGACAGGGTTTGGAGAGACCCAGTACTTC.

The rearrangement links TRBV12-3 or TRBV12-4 to TRBJ2-1; D is ambiguous. Deletions cut 7 bases from V and 7 bases from J, with 8 bases between. The CDR3 consists of 11 residues. CDR3 DNA: TGTGCCAGCACCAAAGAGAATGAGCAGTTCTTC. Encoded protein: CASTKENEQFF.

The chain joins TRBV13 to TRBJ2-3, with D tentatively TRBD1 (5 bases). This CDR3 region has 15 residues. Per the germline V gene, CDR1 is PRHDT and CDR2 is FYEKMQ (reference sequence). The ends were cut back, 0 bases at V and 0 bases at J, with 7 bases in the middle. As DNA, the CDR3 is TGTGCCAGCAGCTTAGGCAGGGTCAGCACAGATACGCAGTATTTT. It is translated as CASSLGRVSTDTQYF.

The genes are TRBV7-9 and TRBJ1-4; 7 nucleotides line up with TRBD1. The germline V gene encodes CDR1 SEHNR and CDR2 FQNEAQ (reference sequence). The V gene end was trimmed by 5 bases and the J gene end by 8 bases; junction bases not matched to a gene: 8. This CDR3 has 14 residues. The CDR3 loop reads CASSRTGVGEKLFF. The CDR3 nucleotides are TGTGCCAGCAGCCGGACAGGCGTGGGGGAAAAACTGTTTTTT.

The V gene is TRBV11-2, the J gene TRBJ2-5; unclear D gene. Per the germline V gene, CDR1 is SGHAT and CDR2 is FQNNGV. The length of the CDR3 is 16 residues. Trimming pared 5 bases from V and 0 bases from J, leaving 16 bases between. The CDR3: CASSPGSEAYQETQYF. The CDR3 nucleotides are TGTGCCAGCAGCCCCGGGTCGGAAGCGTACCAAGAGACCCAGTACTTC.

In its sample, this clone was seen a few times. The rearrangement uses TRBV2 and TRBJ2-7; 9 bases match TRBD1. Germline lookup yields CDR1 SNHLY and CDR2 FYNNEI. This CDR3 is 12 amino acids long. Losses at the gene ends were 6 bases for V and 7 bases for J; bases not matched to a gene: 4. Here the CDR3 reads CASRDRGPEQYF. DNA for the CDR3: TGTGCCAGCAGGGACAGGGGACCAGAGCAGTACTTC.

The chain is built from TRBV18 and TRBJ1-1, with 8 nucleotides matching TRBD1. There are 17 residues in the CDR3. The germline V gene has CDR1 KGHSH and CDR2 LQKENI. The V segment lost 3 bases and the J segment 3 bases; nucleotides outside the gene matches: 12. In DNA, the CDR3 is TGTGCCAGCTCACCTACTAGACAGGGGAGATTGGACACTGAAGCTTTCTTT. Translation: CASSPTRQGRLDTEAFF.

J is TRBJ1-1 and V is TRBV6-5; D remains ambiguous. V lost 1 base, J lost 7 bases, and 7 bases lay in between. CDR1 and CDR2 (germline): MNHEY, SVGAGI. This CDR3 contains 12 residues. CDR3 DNA sequence: TGTGCCAGCAGTTACTACTTGAGTGAAGCTTTCTTT. Translating gives CASSYYLSEAFF.

The chain is built from TRBV5-1 and TRBJ1-1; D perhaps matches TRBD1 (5 bases). Germline V lookup: CDR1 SGHRS, CDR2 YFSETQ. The ends were cut back, 6 bases at V and 0 bases at J, with 15 bases in the middle. This CDR3 is 15 amino acids long. DNA for the CDR3: TGCGCCAGCACCTCCTTCCCAGGGATGAACACTGAAGCTTTCTTT. Translated, it gives CASTSFPGMNTEAFF.

CDR3 DNA sequence: TGTGCCAGCAGTGAATATCGGTCGGGGCAGGGGGTTTTGGACGAGCAGTACTTC. Its protein product is CASSEYRSGQGVLDEQYF. The chain is built from TRBV6-1 and TRBJ2-7, with 7 positions matching TRBD1. In germline, CDR1 is MNHNS, CDR2 SASEGT. The CDR3 is made up of 18 amino acids. V shed 2 bases, J shed 5 bases, and the junction held 18 bases outside the gene matches.

The V gene is TRBV9, the J gene TRBJ1-2; D unresolved. The CDR3 contains 13 residues. Germline values: CDR1 SGDLS, CDR2 YYNGEE. V lost 0 bases and J 8 bases, leaving 11 bases between the germline ends. The CDR3 bases are TGTGCCAGCAGCGTAGACGGCGGAGGAGGCTACACCTTC. Encoded protein: CASSVDGGGGYTF.

This clone was detected ten times or more. The rearrangement joins TRBV7-9 to TRBJ1-3; D is unresolved. This CDR3 has 14 residues. V dropped 4 bases and J dropped 4 bases, with 11 bases sitting between them. CDR1 and CDR2 from the germline V gene are SEHNR and FQNEAQ (reference sequence). CDR3 sequence: CASSSGLKGNTIYF. CDR3 bases: TGTGCCAGCAGCTCCGGACTGAAAGGAAACACCATATATTTT.

The rearrangement joins TRBV21-1 to TRBJ1-4. TRBV21-1 is an annotated pseudogene. The CDR3 is 17 residues long. In DNA, the CDR3 is TGTGCCAGCAGCAAAGAAATTGGGGACGGGAGGGGTGAAAAACTGTTTTTT. Protein product: CASSKEIGDGRGEKLFF.